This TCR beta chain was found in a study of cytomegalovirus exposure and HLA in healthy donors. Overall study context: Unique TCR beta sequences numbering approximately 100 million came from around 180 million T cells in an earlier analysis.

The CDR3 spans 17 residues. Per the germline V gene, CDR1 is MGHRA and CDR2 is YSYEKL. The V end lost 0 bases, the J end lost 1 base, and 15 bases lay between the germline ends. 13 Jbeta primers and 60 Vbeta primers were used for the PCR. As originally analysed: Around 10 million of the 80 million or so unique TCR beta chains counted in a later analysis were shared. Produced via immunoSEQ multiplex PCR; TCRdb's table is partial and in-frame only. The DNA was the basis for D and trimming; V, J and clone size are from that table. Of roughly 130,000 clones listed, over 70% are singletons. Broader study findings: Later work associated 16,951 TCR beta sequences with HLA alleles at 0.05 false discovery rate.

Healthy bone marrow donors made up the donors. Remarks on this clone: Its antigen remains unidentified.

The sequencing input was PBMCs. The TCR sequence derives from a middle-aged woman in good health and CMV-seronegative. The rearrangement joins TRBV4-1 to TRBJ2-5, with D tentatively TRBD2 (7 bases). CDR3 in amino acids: CASSQDRDGGLQETQYF. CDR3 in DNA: TGCGCCAGCAGCCAAGATCGGGACGGGGGGCTCCAAGAGACCCAGTACTTC.